This TCR beta chain was found in a study of response to subunit inactivated influenza vaccine. Overall study findings and caveats: That few new T cells are recruited by each seasonal influenza vaccination was the authors' suggestion.

V was pared by 1 base and J by 6 bases, with 1 base of the junction left unmatched. The CDR3 spans 13 residues. TCRdb re-derived calls from the RT-PCR reads in MiXCR, one entry per CDR3 protein. The data show 530,000 or so distinct CDR3 sequences, roughly 27% seen once. This clonotype was counted between two and nine times. Its antigen is as yet unknown. The source was CD4+ T cells sorted from PBMCs, collected 5 to 6 days after vaccination. This receptor was taken from a man between 50 and 59 years old who received an inactivated influenza vaccine. This sequence joins TRBV12-3 or TRBV12-4 and TRBJ2-7; TRBD2 agrees at 9 bases. The CDR3 nucleotides read TGTGCCAGCAGTTTAGGACTAGCGGCCGAGCAGTACTTC. It encodes CASSLGLAAEQYF.